At least ten counts were recorded for the clone carrying this T cell receptor (beta chain). Its antigen is not identified. These data are taken from a study of T cells in Graves' hyperthyroidism and ophthalmopathy. General study results and limits: Most thyroid clonotypes expanded above 0.001 appeared in blood too.

Each diagnosis drew on symptoms, thyroxine, TRAb, thyroid ultrasound and orbital computed tomography findings. Germline values: CDR1 SNHLY, CDR2 FYNNEI. Trimming removed 5 bases at V and 2 bases at J, with 13 bases between. This CDR3 comprises 15 residues. RNA transcripts gave rise to amplified TCR beta CDR3 regions. During a first-round RT-PCR of the TCR CDR3, the HTBI primer set was used. Each CDR3 protein gets one entry after TCRdb re-called the multiplex PCR reads with MiXCR. This repertoire shows roughly 700,000 distinct CDR3 sequences, around 16% found once; its top ten account for 15% to 17%. The sequenced sample consisted of blood. This sequence originates from a man aged 45 to 65 with Graves' hyperthyroidism. The V and J genes are TRBV2 and TRBJ2-1, with D unresolved. This CDR3 reads CASSQVGTAYNEQFF. CDR3 nucleotides: TGTGCCAGCAGTCAAGTGGGAACGGCCTACAATGAGCAGTTCTTC.